The clone carrying this T cell receptor (beta chain) was seen a handful of times. Germline loops: CDR1 LGHNA, CDR2 YNFKEQ. The V end was cut by 1 base, the J end by 5 bases, with 9 bases between. The CDR3 is 15 amino acids. Assay: immunoSEQ multiplex PCR; the TCRdb copy retains only in-frame clones and omits some. This table has fewer than 300,000 clones, approximately 90% appearing once. The record originates from a study of blood T cell repertoires in COVID-19. Turning to the study itself: The samples span acute and convalescent COVID-19 from the United States, Italy and Spain.

The material sequenced was peripheral blood. The chain couples TRBV4-2 to TRBJ1-6; D may be TRBD1 (5 bases). This TCR came from a woman in her 40s who had recovered from COVID-19. CDR3 in DNA: TGTGCCAGCAGCCAAGGACAGAGACATAATTCACCCCTCCACTTT. This encodes CASSQGQRHNSPLHF.